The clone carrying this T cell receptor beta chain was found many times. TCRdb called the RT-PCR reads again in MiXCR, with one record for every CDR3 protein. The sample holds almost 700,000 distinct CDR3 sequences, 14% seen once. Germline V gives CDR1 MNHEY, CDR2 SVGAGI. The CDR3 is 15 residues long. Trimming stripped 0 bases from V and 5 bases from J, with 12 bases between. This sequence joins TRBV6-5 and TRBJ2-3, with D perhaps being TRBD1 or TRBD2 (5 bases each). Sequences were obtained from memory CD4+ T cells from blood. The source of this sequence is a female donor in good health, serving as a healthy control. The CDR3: CASSYSRDGQDTQYF. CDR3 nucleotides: TGTGCCAGCAGTTACTCCCGGGACGGACAAGATACGCAGTATTTT.